The clone carrying this TCR beta chain was seen many times. What it binds is unknown. J gave up 8 bases and V 6 bases, and 11 bases lay outside the gene matches. The CDR3 runs to 15 residues. Germline V gene sequence: CDR1 MGHDK, CDR2 SYGVNS. The data belong to a study of read filtering for tumor transcriptome and immune sequencing. At the level of the study: Per sample, TCR-region reads ranged about 4 to 10.27 million by IR-seq, roughly 85 to 1273 by RNA-seq.

Study findings and constraints: RNA-seq captured clonotypes less deeply and reliably than IR-seq. This fraction held mixed bone marrow immune cells after CD138-negative sorting.

From around 440 ng of RNA, a library with molecular barcoded alpha/delta and beta/gamma adaptors was made. TCRdb reanalysed the reads using MiXCR and keeps one entry per CDR3 protein. The sample yields about 27,000 distinct CDR3 sequences, roughly an eighth seen once. The sequence was collected from a donor at least 40 years old with multiple myeloma. V usage is TRBV25-1 and J usage is TRBJ2-1; TRBD1 matches at 9 bases. The material sequenced was a population of CD138-negative cells sorted from bone marrow. The CDR3 DNA sequence: TGTGCCAGCAGCTACGCCGGGACAGGGATGGATGAGCAGTTCTTC. Protein product: CASSYAGTGMDEQFF.